The 20 T cell receptor beta chains presented below share a single source sample, sequenced in a study of OX40 agonist ivuxolimab in advanced cancers. Only in-frame clones appear in the TCRdb table, and some are missing; sequencing was by immunoSEQ multiplex PCR. The table includes roughly 70,000 clones, approximately 80% detected once. Sequencing used CD4+ or CD8+ T cells sorted from blood, obtained in a trial of the OX40 agonist ivuxolimab. The source of these receptors is an adult with an advanced solid tumor such as melanoma, head and neck, liver or kidney cancer.

This clone occurred a few times. The chain carries TRBV18 and TRBJ1-1, with unresolved D. Trimming left V 0 bases short and J 5 bases short, with 16 bases between. Germline CDR1 and CDR2: KGHSH and LQKENI. This CDR3 comprises 16 residues. The CDR3 loop is CASSPPRVVRETEAFF. The DNA for the CDR3 is TGTGCCAGCTCACCACCGAGGGTGGTTCGAGAGACTGAAGCTTTCTTT.

V and J are TRBV30 and TRBJ2-5; a weak D match, TRBD2 (6 bases). The end of the DNA aligns better with TRBJ2-7, so the J call may be wrong. The CDR3 has 18 amino acids. CDR1 is GTSNPN, CDR2 SVGIG, per germline (reference sequence). The CDR3 nucleotides read TGTGCCTGGAGTGGGGTCAGGGACTCGCTAGGAACTGACTACGAGCAGTACTTC. The encoded protein is CAWSGVRDSLGTDYEQYF.

This chain uses TRBV30 with TRBJ1-1; a weak D match, TRBD1 (6 bases). V lost 4 bases and J 4 bases, leaving 19 bases between the germline ends. The CDR3 spans 15 residues. In germline, CDR1 is GTSNPN, CDR2 SVGIG (reference sequence). CDR3 sequence (DNA): TGTGCCTGGATAACTGGGGGCGCCGGGGGCACTGAAGCTTTCTTT. Translating it yields CAWITGGAGGTEAFF.

This clone was recorded once. V usage is TRBV25-1 and J usage is TRBJ2-1, with D hard to call. The CDR3 is 14 residues long. Per germline, CDR1 MGHDK and CDR2 SYGVNS. V was cut by 1 base and J by 9 bases, with 13 bases left in between. The CDR3 sequence: CASSESSLQAEQFF. CDR3 DNA: TGTGCCAGCAGTGAATCCAGCCTGCAAGCTGAGCAGTTCTTC. The full variable domain, with the rest looked up from reference TRBV25-1 and TRBJ2-1, is EADIYQTPRYLVIGTGKKITLECSQTMGHDKMYWYQQDPGMELHLIHYSYGVNSTEKGDLSSESTVSRIRTEHFPLTLESARPSHTSQYLCASSESSLQAEQFFGPGTRLTVL.

This chain uses TRBV5-1 with TRBJ2-5, with 7 positions matching TRBD1. The J call may be faulty, since TRBJ2-7 better matches the DNA end. CDR1 and CDR2 (germline): SGHRS, YFSETQ. There are 14 residues in the CDR3. CDR3 nucleotide sequence: TGCGCCAGCACTCCCCGGACAGGATCCTACGAGCAGTACTTC. It specifies CASTPRTGSYEQYF.

The chain has TRBV4-2 and TRBJ2-7; a possible D gene is TRBD2 (6 bases). Germline V CDR1 and CDR2: LGHNA, YNFKEQ. The CDR3 runs 12 residues. Trimming removed 3 bases from V and 6 bases from J, with 9 bases in between. For the CDR3, the DNA is TGTGCCAGCAGCCAGGTAGCGGCCGAGCAGTACTTC. Translation gives CASSQVAAEQYF.

The chain joins TRBV7-8 to TRBJ2-2, with unresolved D. Germline V lookup: CDR1 SGHVS, CDR2 FQNEAQ. Deletions cut 0 bases from V and 6 bases from J, with 5 bases between. This CDR3 contains 13 residues. The CDR3 protein is CASSLAGPGELFF. CDR3 in DNA: TGTGCCAGCAGCTTAGCGGGTCCCGGGGAGCTGTTTTTT.

V is TRBV7-3 and J is TRBJ2-1, with 10 bases fitting TRBD2. The V and J ends lost 6 bases and 4 bases, in that order; junction bases with no gene match: 6. The CDR3 contains 15 residues. CDR1 is SGHTA and CDR2 is FQGTGA in the germline V gene. CDR3: CASSSGTSEYNEQFF. The CDR3 DNA follows: TGTGCCAGCAGTTCCGGGACTAGCGAGTACAATGAGCAGTTCTTC.

This chain connects TRBV11-2 to TRBJ1-6; D is uncertain. CDR1 SGHAT and CDR2 FQNNGV come from the germline V gene. Trimming stripped 0 bases from V and 10 bases from J, with 10 bases between. The CDR3 has 14 amino acids. This chain's CDR3 is CASSLDRSQSPLHF. The CDR3 DNA is TGTGCCAGCAGCTTAGATCGAAGCCAGTCACCCCTCCACTTT. The entire variable domain, with the rest obtained from reference TRBV11-2 and TRBJ1-6, is as follows: EAGVAQSPRYKIIEKRQSVAFWCNPISGHATLYWYQQILGQGPKLLIQFQNNGVVDDSQLPKDRFSAERLKGVDSTLKIQPAKLEDSAVYLCASSLDRSQSPLHFGNGTRLTVT.

The genes are TRBV14 and TRBJ2-5, with 9 bases fitting TRBD1. J gave up 2 bases and V 4 bases, and 2 bases lay outside the gene matches. The germline gives CDR1 SGHDN, CDR2 FVKESK. This CDR3 has 14 residues. The CDR3 DNA reads TGTGCCAGCAGCCGCGACAGGGGGCAAGAGACCCAGTACTTC. It yields the protein CASSRDRGQETQYF.

The CDR3 DNA reads as TGCGCCAGCAGTGAGTTTAGTCAAGAGACCCAGTACTTC. As protein: CASSEFSQETQYF. The V call is TRBV10-2, the J call TRBJ2-5; unclear D gene. Germline CDR1 WSHSY, CDR2 SAAADI. Trimming left V 1 base short and J 2 bases short, with 5 bases between. The length of the CDR3 is 13 residues.

CDR3 residues: CASSLGGPSGSYEQYF. Here the CDR3 DNA reads TGTGCCAGCAGCTTGGGAGGTCCTAGCGGCTCCTACGAGCAGTACTTC. The gene calls are TRBV5-4 and TRBJ2-7; the match to TRBD2 covers 7 bases. The CDR3 runs 16 residues. Germline loops: CDR1 SGHNT, CDR2 YYREEE (reference sequence). V shed 0 bases and J 0 bases; nucleotides not matched to a gene: 6.

The chain recombines TRBV27 with TRBJ1-5; D is perhaps TRBD1 (5 bases). CDR1 and CDR2 from the germline V gene are MNHEY and SMNVEV (reference sequence). CDR3 length: 16 amino acids. Deletions cut 5 bases from V and 2 bases from J, with 16 bases between. The CDR3 protein is CASSSLRPGRNQPQHF. The CDR3 DNA reads as TGTGCCAGCAGTAGTCTTCGGCCGGGGCGCAATCAGCCCCAGCATTTT.

The chain is built from TRBV4-1 and TRBJ2-1; D possibly uses TRBD1 or TRBD2 (5 bases each). V was trimmed by 4 bases and J by 4 bases, leaving 20 bases between them. CDR1 is MGHRA and CDR2 is YSYEKL in the germline V gene. The CDR3 totals 17 residues. The CDR3 here is CASSPKGLGVAYNEQFF. The CDR3 nucleotides are TGCGCCAGCAGCCCCAAGGGATTGGGGGTCGCATACAATGAGCAGTTCTTC.

The rearrangement joins TRBV5-1 to TRBJ1-4, with D possibly TRBD1 on 6 matching bases. The CDR3 is 13 amino acids. In germline, CDR1 is SGHRS, CDR2 YFSETQ. Trimming left V 1 base short and J 7 bases short, with 8 bases between. CDR3 in amino acids: CASSLTGSEKLFF. CDR3 nucleotides: TGCGCCAGCAGCTTGACAGGGAGTGAAAAACTGTTTTTT.

V and J are TRBV5-1 and TRBJ1-1; 8 bases are shared with TRBD1. V shed 3 bases and J 3 bases; nucleotides not matched to a gene: 1. The CDR3 is 13 amino acids. Germline CDR1 SGHRS, CDR2 YFSETQ. The CDR3 DNA follows: TGCGCCAGCAGCTCGACAGGGGACACTGAAGCTTTCTTT. Protein sequence: CASSSTGDTEAFF. Filled out from reference TRBV5-1 and TRBJ1-1, the complete variable domain reads KAGVTQTPRYLIKTRGQQVTLSCSPISGHRSVSWYQQTPGQGLQFLFEYFSETQRNKGNFPGRFSGRQFSNSRSEMNVSTLELGDSALYLCASSSTGDTEAFFGQGTRLTVV.

This chain connects TRBV18 to TRBJ1-3; D possibly corresponds to TRBD1 (6 bases). With 2 bases removed from V and 3 bases from J, the gap between germline ends came to 11 bases. CDR3 size: 15 residues. CDR1 and CDR2 (germline): KGHSH, LQKENI. The CDR3 loop is CASSPEGGFGNTIYF. The CDR3 DNA sequence: TGTGCCAGCTCACCAGAAGGGGGTTTTGGAAACACCATATATTTT. The entire variable domain, with the rest obtained from reference TRBV18 and TRBJ1-3, is as follows: NAGVMQNPRHLVRRRGQEARLRCSPMKGHSHVYWYRQLPEEGLKFMVYLQKENIIDESGMPKERFSAEFPKEGPSILRIQQVVRGDSAAYFCASSPEGGFGNTIYFGEGSWLTVV.

The CDR3 loop reads CATSSENRGNGYTF. Written as DNA, the CDR3 is TGTGCCACCAGCAGCGAAAACAGGGGAAATGGCTACACCTTC. V gene TRBV15 combines with J gene TRBJ1-2, with TRBD1 matching over 7 bases. Germline CDR1 is LNHNV and CDR2 is YYDKDF (reference sequence). The CDR3 is 14 residues long. Germline trimming cut 3 bases from V and 6 bases from J; bases unmatched to any gene: 7. The full variable domain, completed using reference TRBV15 and TRBJ1-2, is DAMVIQNPRYQVTQFGKPVTLSCSQTLNHNVMYWYQQKSSQAPKLLFHYYDKDFNNEADTPDNFQSRRPNTSFCFLDIRSPGLGDTAMYLCATSSENRGNGYTFGSGTRLTVV.

The CDR3 sequence: CAWTQLYGYTF. The CDR3 DNA reads TGTGCCTGGACGCAGCTCTATGGCTACACCTTC. The V and J genes are TRBV30 and TRBJ1-2; D is ambiguous. V lost 4 bases, J lost 4 bases, and 7 bases lay in between. This CDR3 has 11 amino acids. Germline-derived CDR1 and CDR2 are GTSNPN and SVGIG (reference sequence). Based on the CDR3 plus reference TRBV30 and TRBJ1-2, the full variable domain is SQTIHQWPATLVQPVGSPLSLECTVEGTSNPNLYWYRQAAGRGLQLLFYSVGIGQISSEVPQNLSASRPQDRQFILSSKKLLLSDSGFYLCAWTQLYGYTFGSGTRLTVV.

This clone turned up a few times. The V gene is TRBV5-1, the J gene TRBJ2-1; D may match TRBD1 or TRBD2 (5 bases each). The ends were cut back, 0 bases at V and 9 bases at J, with 13 bases in the middle. This CDR3 has 14 amino acids. In germline, CDR1 is SGHRS, CDR2 YFSETQ. DNA for the CDR3: TGCGCCAGCAGCTTGGAAGTGAGTGGGGGTGAGCAGTTCTTC. Protein: CASSLEVSGGEQFF.